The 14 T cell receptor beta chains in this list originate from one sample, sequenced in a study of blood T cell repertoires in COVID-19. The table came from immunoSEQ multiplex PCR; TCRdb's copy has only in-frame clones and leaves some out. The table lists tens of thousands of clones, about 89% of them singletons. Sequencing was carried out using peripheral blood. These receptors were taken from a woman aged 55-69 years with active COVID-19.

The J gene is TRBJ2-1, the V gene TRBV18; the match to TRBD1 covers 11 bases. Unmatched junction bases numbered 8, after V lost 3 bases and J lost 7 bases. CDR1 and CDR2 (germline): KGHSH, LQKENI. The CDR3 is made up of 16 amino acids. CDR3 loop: CASSPYPGTGGNEQFF. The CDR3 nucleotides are TGTGCCAGCTCACCGTACCCCGGGACAGGGGGAAATGAGCAGTTCTTC.

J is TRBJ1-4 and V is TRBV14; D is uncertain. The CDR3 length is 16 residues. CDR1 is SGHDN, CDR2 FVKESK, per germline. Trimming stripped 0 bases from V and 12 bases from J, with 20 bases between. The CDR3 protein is CASSQDRTRPRKELFF. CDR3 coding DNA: TGTGCCAGCAGCCAAGACCGTACCAGGCCCAGGAAGGAACTGTTTTTT.

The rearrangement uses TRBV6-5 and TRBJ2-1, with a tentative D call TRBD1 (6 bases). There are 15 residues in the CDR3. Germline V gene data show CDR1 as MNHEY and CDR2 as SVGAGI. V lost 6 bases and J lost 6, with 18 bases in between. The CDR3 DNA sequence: TGTGCCAGCAGCACCACAGGGTATTCGGGCAATGAGCAGTTCTTC. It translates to CASSTTGYSGNEQFF.

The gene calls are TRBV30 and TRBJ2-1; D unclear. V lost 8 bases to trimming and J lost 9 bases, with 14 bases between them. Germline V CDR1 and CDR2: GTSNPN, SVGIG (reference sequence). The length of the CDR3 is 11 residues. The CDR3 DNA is TGTGCCCGCGGTGGGTTTGCTGAGCAGTTCTTC. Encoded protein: CARGGFAEQFF.

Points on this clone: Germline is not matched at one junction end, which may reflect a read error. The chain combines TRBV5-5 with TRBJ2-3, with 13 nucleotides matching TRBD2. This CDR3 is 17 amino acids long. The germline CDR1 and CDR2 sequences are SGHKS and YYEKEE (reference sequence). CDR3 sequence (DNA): TGTGCCAGCACCTTGACTAGCGGGGGGCCGCCCACAGATACGCAGTATTTT. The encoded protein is CASTLTSGGPPTDTQYF. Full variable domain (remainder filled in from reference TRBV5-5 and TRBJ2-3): DAGVTQSPTHLIKTRGQQVTLRCSPISGHKSVSWYQQVLGQGPQFIFQYYEKEERGRGNFPDRFSARQFPNYSSELNVNALLLGDSALYLCASTLTSGGPPTDTQYFGPGTRLTVL.

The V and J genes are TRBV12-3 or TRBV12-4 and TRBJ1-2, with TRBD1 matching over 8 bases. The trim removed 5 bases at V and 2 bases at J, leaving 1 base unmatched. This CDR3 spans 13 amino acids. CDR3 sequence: CASSRDRNYGYTF. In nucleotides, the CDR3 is TGTGCCAGCAGTCGGGACAGGAACTATGGCTACACCTTC.

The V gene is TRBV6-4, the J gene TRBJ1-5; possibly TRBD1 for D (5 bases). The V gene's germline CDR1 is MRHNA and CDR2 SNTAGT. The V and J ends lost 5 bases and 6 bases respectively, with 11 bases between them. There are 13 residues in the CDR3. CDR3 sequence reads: CASSKRGGQPQHF. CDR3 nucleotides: TGTGCCAGCAGTAAGCGGGGCGGTCAGCCCCAGCATTTT.

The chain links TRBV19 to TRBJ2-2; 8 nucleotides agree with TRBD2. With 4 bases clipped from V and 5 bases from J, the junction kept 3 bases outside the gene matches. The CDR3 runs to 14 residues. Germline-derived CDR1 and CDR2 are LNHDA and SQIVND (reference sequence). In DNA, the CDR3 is TGTGCCAGTAGTAATCGGGAGGGAACCGGGGAGCTGTTTTTT. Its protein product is CASSNREGTGELFF.

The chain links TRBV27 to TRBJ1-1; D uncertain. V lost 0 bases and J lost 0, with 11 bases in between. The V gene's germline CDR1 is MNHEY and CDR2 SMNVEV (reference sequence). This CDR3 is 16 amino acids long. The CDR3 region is CASSLSSLLMNTEAFF. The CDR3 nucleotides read TGTGCCAGCAGTTTATCGAGCCTACTCATGAACACTGAAGCTTTCTTT.

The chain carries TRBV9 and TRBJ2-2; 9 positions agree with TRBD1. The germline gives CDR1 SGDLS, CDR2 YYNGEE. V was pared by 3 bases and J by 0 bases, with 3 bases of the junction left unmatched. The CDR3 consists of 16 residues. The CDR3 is CASSEQGAANTGELFF. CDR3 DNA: TGTGCCAGCAGCGAACAGGGGGCCGCGAACACCGGGGAGCTGTTTTTT.

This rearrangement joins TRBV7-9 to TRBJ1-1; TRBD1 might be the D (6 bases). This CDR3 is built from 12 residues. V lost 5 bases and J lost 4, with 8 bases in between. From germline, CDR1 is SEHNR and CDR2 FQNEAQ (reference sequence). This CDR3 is CASSHRATEAFF. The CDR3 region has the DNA TGTGCCAGCAGCCACAGGGCCACTGAAGCTTTCTTT.

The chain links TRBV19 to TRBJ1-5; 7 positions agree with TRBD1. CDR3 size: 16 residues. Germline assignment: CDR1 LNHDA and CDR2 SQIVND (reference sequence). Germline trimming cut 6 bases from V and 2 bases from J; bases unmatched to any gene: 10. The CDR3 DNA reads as TGTGCCAGTAGCACCGAACCAGGGGGTGGCAATCAGCCCCAGCATTTT. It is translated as CASSTEPGGGNQPQHF.

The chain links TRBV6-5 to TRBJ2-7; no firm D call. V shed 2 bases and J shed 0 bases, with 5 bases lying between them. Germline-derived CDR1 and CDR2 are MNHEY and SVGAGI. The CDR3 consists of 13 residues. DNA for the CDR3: TGTGCCAGCAGTTACCGCAGCTCCTACGAGCAGTACTTC. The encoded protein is CASSYRSSYEQYF.

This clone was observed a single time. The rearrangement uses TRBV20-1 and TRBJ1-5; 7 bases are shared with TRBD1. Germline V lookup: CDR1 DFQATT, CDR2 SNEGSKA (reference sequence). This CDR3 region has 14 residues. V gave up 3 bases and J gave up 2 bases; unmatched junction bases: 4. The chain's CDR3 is CSASIGQGNQPQHF. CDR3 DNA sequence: TGCAGTGCTAGTATCGGACAGGGCAATCAGCCCCAGCATTTT.